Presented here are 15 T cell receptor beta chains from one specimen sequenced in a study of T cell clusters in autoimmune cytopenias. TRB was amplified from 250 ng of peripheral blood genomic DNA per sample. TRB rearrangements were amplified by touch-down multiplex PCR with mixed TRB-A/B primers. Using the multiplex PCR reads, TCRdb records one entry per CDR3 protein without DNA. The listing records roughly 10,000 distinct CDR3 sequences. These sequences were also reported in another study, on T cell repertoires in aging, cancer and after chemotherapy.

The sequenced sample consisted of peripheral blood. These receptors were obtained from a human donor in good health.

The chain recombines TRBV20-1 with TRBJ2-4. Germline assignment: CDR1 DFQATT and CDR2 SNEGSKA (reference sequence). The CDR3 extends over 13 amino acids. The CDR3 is CSASPRAKNIQYF.

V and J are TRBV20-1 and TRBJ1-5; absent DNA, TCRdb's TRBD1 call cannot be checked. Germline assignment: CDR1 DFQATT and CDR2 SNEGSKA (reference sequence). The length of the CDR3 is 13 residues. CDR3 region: CSATPDRYQPQHF.

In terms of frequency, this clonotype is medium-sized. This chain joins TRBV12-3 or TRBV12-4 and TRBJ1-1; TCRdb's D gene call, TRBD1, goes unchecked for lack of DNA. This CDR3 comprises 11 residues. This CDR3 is CASSLDRVTFF.

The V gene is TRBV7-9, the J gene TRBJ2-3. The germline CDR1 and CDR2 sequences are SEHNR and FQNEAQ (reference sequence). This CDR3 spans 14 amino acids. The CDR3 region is CASSFRAAVDQEYF. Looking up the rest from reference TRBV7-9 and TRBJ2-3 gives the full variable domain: DTGVSQNPRHKITKRGQNVTFRCDPISEHNRLYWYRQTLGQGPEFLTYFQNEAQLEKSRLLSDRFSAERPKGSFSTLEIQRTEQGDSAMYLCASSFRAAVDQEYFGPGTRLTVL.

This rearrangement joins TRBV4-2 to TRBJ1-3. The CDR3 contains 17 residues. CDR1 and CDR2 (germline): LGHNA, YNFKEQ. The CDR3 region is CASSQEGRTLSGNTIYF.

CDR3 loop: CASSVGGLDTQYF. V and J are TRBV5-1 and TRBJ2-3; checking the TCRdb D call of TRBD1 is not possible without DNA. Germline CDR1 is SGHRS and CDR2 is YFSETQ. The CDR3 has 13 amino acids.

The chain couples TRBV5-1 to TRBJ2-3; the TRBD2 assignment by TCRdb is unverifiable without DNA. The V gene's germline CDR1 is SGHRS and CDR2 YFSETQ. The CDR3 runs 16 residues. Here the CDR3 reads CASSPGAGMSTDTQYF.

CDR3 region: CASSYLAGNEQYF. This chain connects TRBV6-5 to TRBJ2-7; TCRdb's assignment of TRBD2 cannot be checked, as there is no DNA. CDR1 MNHEY and CDR2 SVGAGI come from the germline V gene. CDR3 length: 13 residues.

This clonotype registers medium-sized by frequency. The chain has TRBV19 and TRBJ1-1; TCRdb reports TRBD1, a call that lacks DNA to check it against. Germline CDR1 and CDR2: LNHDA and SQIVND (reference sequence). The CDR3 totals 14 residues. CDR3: CASSRDRGRTEAFF.

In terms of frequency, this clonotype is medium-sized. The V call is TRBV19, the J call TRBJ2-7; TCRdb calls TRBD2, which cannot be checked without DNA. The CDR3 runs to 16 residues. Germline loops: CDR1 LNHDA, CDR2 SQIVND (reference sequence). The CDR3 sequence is CASSIGTAGENGEQYF.

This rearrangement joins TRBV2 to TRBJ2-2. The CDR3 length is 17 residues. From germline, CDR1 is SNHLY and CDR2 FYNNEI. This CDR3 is CASSEEWSRMNTGELFF.

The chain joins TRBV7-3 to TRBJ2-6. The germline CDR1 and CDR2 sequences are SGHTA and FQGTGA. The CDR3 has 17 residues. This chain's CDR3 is CASSYSHGFSGANVLTF.

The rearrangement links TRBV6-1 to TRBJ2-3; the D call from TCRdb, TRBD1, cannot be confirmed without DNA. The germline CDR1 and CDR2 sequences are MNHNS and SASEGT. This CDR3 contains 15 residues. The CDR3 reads CASALTGGNSDTQYF.

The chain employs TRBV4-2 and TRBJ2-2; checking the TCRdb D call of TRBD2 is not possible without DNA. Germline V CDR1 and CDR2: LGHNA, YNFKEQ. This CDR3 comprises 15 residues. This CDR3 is CASSQAAGGTGELFF.

The CDR3 loop is CASSRASGGPTYTGELFF. The genes are TRBV7-3 and TRBJ2-2; TCRdb proposes TRBD2, but this gene call is untestable without DNA. The CDR3 extends over 18 amino acids. Germline V lookup: CDR1 SGHTA, CDR2 FQGTGA.